This TCR beta chain is from a study of post-analysis software for immune sequencing data. Overall study: Both relapsing-remitting and secondary progressive multiple sclerosis featured among the disease courses, as did progressive-relapsing multiple sclerosis. Whole-study findings and limits: Significantly lower normalized Chao1 diversity was seen in multiple sclerosis patients than in controls. Pronounced co-clustering by F measure was evident among identically batched samples. With TRBV5-6, TRBV5-1 and TRBV20-1 included, about 5 TRBV segments were more frequent in patients than in controls.

This clonotype was observed at least ten times. Its cognate antigen is unknown. Unique-molecular-identifier-tagged TCR beta cDNA libraries were used. T cells numbering about 0.85 to 10 million yielded 500,000 or so cDNA molecules. In TCRdb, the PCR reads were re-called with MiXCR into one record per CDR3 protein. Of approximately 730,000 distinct CDR3 sequences in the sample, around 27% were seen once. The germline CDR1 and CDR2 sequences are SGHTA and FQGNSA. V gave up 4 bases and J gave up 1 base, with 15 bases separating them. The CDR3 is 16 residues long. This TCR was recovered from a girl aged 5-17 years with multiple sclerosis. The rearrangement links TRBV7-2 to TRBJ2-3; D is undetermined. Sequences were obtained from blood. CDR3 amino acids: CASSSPQGRRTDTQYF. CDR3 coding DNA: TGTGCCAGCAGCTCTCCCCAAGGCAGGCGCACAGATACGCAGTATTTT. The full variable domain, with the rest looked up from reference TRBV7-2 and TRBJ2-3, is GAGVSQSPSNKVTEKGKDVELRCDPISGHTALYWYRQSLGQGLEFLIYFQGNSAPDKSGLPSDRFSAERTGGSVSTLTIQRTQQEDSAVYLCASSSPQGRRTDTQYFGPGTRLTVL.